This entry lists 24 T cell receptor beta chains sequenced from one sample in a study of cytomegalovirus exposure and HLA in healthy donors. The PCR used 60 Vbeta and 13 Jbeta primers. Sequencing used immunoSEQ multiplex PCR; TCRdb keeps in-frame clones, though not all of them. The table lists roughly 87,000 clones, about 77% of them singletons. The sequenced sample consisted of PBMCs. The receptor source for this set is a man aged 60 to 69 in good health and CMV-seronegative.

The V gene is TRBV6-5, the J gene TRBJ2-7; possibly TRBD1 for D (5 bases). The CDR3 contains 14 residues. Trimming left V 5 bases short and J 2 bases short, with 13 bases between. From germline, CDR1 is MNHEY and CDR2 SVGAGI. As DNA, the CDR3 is TGTGCCAGCAGTGAAGGGGCAGCCCCCTACGAGCAGTACTTC. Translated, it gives CASSEGAAPYEQYF.

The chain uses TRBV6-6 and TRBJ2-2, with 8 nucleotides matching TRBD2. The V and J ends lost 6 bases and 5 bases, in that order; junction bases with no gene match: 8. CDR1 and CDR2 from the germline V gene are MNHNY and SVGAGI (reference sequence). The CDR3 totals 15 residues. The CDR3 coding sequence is TGTGCCAGCAGCCTCACCGGGGGGGATACCGGGGAGCTGTTTTTT. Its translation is CASSLTGGDTGELFF.

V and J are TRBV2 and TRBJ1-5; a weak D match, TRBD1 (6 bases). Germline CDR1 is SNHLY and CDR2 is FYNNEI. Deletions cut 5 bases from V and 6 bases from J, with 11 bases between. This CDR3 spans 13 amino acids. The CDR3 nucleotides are TGTGCCAGCAGTCCCAGGGGCGGTCAGCCCCAGCATTTT. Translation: CASSPRGGQPQHF.

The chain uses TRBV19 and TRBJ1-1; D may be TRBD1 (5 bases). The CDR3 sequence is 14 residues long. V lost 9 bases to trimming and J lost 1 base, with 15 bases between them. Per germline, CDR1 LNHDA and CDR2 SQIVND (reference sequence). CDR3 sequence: CASNWPGQNTEAFF. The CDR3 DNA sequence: TGTGCCAGCAATTGGCCAGGGCAGAACACTGAAGCTTTCTTT.

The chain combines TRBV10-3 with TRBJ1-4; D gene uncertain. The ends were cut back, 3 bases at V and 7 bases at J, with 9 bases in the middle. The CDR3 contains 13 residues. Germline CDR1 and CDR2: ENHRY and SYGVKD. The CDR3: CAISDGVAEKLFF. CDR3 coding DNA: TGTGCCATCAGTGACGGGGTTGCTGAAAAACTGTTTTTT.

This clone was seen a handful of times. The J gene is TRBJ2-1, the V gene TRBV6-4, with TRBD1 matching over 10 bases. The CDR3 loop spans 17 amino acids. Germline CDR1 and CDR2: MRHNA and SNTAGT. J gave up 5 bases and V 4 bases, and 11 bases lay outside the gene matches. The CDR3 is CASSVSLRDRGNNEQFF. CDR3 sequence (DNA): TGTGCCAGCAGTGTCTCCCTCCGGGACAGGGGAAACAATGAGCAGTTCTTC.

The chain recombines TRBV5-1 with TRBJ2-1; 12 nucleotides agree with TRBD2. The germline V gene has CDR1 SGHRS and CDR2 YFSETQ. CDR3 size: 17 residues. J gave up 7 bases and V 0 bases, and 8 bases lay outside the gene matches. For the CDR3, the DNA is TGCGCCAGCAGCTTGGTGTCTAGCGGGGGGGCAATGAATGAGCAGTTCTTC. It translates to CASSLVSSGGAMNEQFF.

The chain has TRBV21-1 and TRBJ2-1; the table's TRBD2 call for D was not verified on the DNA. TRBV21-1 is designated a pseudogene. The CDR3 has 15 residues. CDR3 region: CASPSGRIPYNEQFF. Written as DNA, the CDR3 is TGTGCCAGCCCCTCGGGAAGAATCCCCTACAATGAGCAGTTCTTC.

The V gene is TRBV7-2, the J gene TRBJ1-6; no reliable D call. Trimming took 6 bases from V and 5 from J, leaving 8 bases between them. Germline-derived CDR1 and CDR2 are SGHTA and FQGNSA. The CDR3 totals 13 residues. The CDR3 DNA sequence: TGTGCCAGCAGTCTCGGGAATAATTCACCCCTCCACTTT. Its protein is CASSLGNNSPLHF.

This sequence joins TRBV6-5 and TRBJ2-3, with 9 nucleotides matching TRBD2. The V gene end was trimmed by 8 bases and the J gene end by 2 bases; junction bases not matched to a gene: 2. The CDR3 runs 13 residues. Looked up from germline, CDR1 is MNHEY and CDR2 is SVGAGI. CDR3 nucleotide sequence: TGTGCCAGCCAGCGGGGGGTCACAGATACGCAGTATTTT. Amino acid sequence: CASQRGVTDTQYF.

As DNA, the CDR3 is TGCGCCAGCAGCCCGGACCGTACTCCAGGGAATGAGCAGTTCTTC. It translates to CASSPDRTPGNEQFF. The rearrangement joins TRBV5-1 to TRBJ2-1, with D perhaps TRBD1 (5 bases). CDR3 length: 15 residues. The V gene's germline CDR1 is SGHRS and CDR2 YFSETQ. The V end lost 4 bases, the J end lost 7 bases, and 18 bases lay between the germline ends.

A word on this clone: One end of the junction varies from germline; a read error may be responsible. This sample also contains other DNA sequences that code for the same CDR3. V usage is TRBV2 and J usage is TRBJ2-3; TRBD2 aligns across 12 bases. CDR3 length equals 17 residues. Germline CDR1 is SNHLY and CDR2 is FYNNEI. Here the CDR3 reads CASSKTSGGDSTDTQYF. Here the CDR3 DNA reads TGTGCCAGCAGTAAGACTAGCGGGGGAGACAGCACAGATACGCAATATTTT.

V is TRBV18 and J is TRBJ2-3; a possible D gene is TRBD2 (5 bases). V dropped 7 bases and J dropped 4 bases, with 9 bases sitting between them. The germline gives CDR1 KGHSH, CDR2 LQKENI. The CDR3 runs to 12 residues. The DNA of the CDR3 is TGTGCCAGCTTAAACGGGGCAGATACGCAGTATTTT. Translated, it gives CASLNGADTQYF. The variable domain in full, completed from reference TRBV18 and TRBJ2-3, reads NAGVMQNPRHLVRRRGQEARLRCSPMKGHSHVYWYRQLPEEGLKFMVYLQKENIIDESGMPKERFSAEFPKEGPSILRIQQVVRGDSAAYFCASLNGADTQYFGPGTRLTVL.

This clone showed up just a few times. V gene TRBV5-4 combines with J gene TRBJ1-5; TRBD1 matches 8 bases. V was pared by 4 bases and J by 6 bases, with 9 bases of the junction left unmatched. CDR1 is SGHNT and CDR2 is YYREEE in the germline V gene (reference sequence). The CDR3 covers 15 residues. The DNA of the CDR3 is TGTGCCAGCAGCCGTGGACAGGGAGGAGCTCAGCCCCAGCATTTT. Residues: CASSRGQGGAQPQHF.

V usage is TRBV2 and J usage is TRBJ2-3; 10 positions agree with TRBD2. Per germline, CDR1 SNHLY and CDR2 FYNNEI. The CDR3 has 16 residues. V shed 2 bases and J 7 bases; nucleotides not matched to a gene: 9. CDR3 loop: CASSEPPSGGSNTQYF. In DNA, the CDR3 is TGTGCCAGCAGTGAACCCCCTAGCGGGGGCTCCAATACGCAGTATTTT. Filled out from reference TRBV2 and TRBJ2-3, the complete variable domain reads EPEVTQTPSHQVTQMGQEVILRCVPISNHLYFYWYRQILGQKVEFLVSFYNNEISEKSEIFDDQFSVERPDGSNFTLKIRSTKLEDSAMYFCASSEPPSGGSNTQYFGPGTRLTVL.

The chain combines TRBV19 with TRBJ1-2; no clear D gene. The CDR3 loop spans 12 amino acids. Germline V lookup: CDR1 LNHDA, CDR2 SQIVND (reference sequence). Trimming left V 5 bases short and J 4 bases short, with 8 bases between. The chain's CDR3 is CASSLDIYGYTF. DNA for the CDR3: TGTGCCAGTAGTCTCGACATCTATGGCTACACCTTC.

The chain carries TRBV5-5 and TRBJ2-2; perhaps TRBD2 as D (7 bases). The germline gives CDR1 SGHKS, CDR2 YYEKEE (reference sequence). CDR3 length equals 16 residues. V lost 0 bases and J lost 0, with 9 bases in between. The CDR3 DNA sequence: TGTGCCAGCAGCTTGGCGGGGGGCCCGAACACCGGGGAGCTGTTTTTT. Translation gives CASSLAGGPNTGELFF. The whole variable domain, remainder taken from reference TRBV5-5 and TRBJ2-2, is DAGVTQSPTHLIKTRGQQVTLRCSPISGHKSVSWYQQVLGQGPQFIFQYYEKEERGRGNFPDRFSARQFPNYSSELNVNALLLGDSALYLCASSLAGGPNTGELFFGEGSRLTVL.

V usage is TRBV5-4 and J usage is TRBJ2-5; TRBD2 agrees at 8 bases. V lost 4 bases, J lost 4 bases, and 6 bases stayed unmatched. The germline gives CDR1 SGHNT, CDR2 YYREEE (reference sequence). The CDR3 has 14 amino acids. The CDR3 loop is CASSLVSGGETQYF. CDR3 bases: TGTGCCAGCAGCCTCGTCAGCGGGGGAGAGACCCAGTACTTC. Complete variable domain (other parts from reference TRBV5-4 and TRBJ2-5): ETGVTQSPTHLIKTRGQQVTLRCSSQSGHNTVSWYQQALGQGPQFIFQYYREEENGRGNFPPRFSGLQFPNYSSELNVNALELDDSALYLCASSLVSGGETQYFGPGTRLLVL.

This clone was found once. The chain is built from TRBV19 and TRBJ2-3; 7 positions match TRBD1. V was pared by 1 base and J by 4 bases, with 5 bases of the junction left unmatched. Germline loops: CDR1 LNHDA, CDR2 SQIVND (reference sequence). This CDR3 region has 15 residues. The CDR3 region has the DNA TGTGCCAGTAGTATAGCTCGACAGGGATCAGATACGCAGTATTTT. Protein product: CASSIARQGSDTQYF. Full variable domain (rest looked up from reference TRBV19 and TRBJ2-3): DGGITQSPKYLFRKEGQNVTLSCEQNLNHDAMYWYRQDPGQGLRLIYYSQIVNDFQKGDIAEGYSVSREKKESFPLTVTSAQKNPTAFYLCASSIARQGSDTQYFGPGTRLTVL.

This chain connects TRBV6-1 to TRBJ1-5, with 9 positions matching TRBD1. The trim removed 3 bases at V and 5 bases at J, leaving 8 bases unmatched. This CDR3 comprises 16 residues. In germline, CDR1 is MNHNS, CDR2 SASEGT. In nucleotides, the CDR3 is TGTGCCAGCAGTGATTTGGGACAGGGTAGGGATCAGCCCCAGCATTTT. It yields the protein CASSDLGQGRDQPQHF.

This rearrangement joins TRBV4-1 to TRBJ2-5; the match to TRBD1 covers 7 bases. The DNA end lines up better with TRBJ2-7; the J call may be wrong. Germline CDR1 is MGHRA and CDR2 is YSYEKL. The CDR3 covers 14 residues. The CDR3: CASSQEGQYYEQYF. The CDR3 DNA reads TGCGCCAGCAGCCAAGAGGGACAGTACTACGAGCAGTACTTC.

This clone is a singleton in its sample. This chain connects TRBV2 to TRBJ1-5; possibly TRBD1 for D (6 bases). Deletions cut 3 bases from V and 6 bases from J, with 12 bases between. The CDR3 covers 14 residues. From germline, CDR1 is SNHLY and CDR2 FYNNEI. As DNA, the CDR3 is TGTGCCAGCAGTGAGGCAGGGGTCGGTCAGCCCCAGCATTTT. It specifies CASSEAGVGQPQHF.

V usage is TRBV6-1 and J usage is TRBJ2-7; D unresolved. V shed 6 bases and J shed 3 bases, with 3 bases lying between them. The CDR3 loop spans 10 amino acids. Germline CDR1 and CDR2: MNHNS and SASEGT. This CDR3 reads CASSLYEQYF. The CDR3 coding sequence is TGTGCCAGCAGCCTCTACGAGCAGTACTTC.

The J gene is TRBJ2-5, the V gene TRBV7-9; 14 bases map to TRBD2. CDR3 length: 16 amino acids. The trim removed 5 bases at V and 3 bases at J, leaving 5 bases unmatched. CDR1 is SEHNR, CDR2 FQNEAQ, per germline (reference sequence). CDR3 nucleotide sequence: TGTGCCAGCAGCCCTCCGACTAGCGGGGGGGAAGAGACCCAGTACTTC. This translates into CASSPPTSGGEETQYF. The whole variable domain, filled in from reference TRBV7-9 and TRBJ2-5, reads DTGVSQNPRHKITKRGQNVTFRCDPISEHNRLYWYRQTLGQGPEFLTYFQNEAQLEKSRLLSDRFSAERPKGSFSTLEIQRTEQGDSAMYLCASSPPTSGGEETQYFGPGTRLLVL.